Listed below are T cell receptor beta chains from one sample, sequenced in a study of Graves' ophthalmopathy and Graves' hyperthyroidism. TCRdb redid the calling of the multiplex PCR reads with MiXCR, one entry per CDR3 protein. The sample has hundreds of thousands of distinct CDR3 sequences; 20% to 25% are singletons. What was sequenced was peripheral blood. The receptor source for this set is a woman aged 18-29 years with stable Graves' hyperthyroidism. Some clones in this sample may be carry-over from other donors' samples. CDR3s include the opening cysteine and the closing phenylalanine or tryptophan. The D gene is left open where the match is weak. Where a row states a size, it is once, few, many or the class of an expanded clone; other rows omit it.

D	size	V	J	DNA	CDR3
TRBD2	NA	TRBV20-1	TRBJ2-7	TGCAGTGCTAGAGATCCGGGACTAGCGGGAACGTACGAGCAGTACTTC	CSARDPGLAGTYEQYF
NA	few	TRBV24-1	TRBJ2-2	TGTGCCACCAGAACGAGCAGGGGGGAGCTGTTTTTT	CATRTSRGELFF
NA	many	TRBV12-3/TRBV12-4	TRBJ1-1	TGTGCCAGCAGTGCACACATGAACACTGAAGCTTTCTTT	CASSAHMNTEAFF
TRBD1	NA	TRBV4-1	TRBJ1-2	TGCGCCAGCAGCCACGGACAGGGGGCACCAGGAGGCTACACCTTC	CASSHGQGAPGGYTF
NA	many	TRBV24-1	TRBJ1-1	TGTGCCACCAGAAGCTCGAACACTGAAGCTTTCTTT	CATRSSNTEAFF
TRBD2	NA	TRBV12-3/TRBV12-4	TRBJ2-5	TGTGCCAGCAGCCCCTCTGGACTAGCGGTGCAAGAGACCCAGTACTTC	CASSPSGLAVQETQYF
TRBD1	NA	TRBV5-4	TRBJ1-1	TGTGCCAGCAACCCTGGAGGGGGCCAACGCTCCGGCGGAGCTTGCTTT	CASNPGGGQRSGGACF
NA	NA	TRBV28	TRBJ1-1	TGTGCCACCACCCCAGGCGATCCAAGAAAGAACACTGAAGCTTTCTTT	CATTPGDPRKNTEAFF
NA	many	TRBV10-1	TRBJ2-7	TGCGCCAGCAGTGAGCCCAACAGGGTAAGGAACTACGAGCAGTACTTC	CASSEPNRVRNYEQYF
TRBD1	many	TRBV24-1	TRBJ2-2	TGTGCCGTCTCGGACAGGACCTACACCGGGGAGCTGTTTTTT	CAVSDRTYTGELFF
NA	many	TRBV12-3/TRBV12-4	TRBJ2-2	TGTGCCAGCAGTTTTTACGAGCCCCCCACCGGGGAGCTGCTTTTT	CASSFYEPPTGELLF
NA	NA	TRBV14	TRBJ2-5	TGTGCCAGCAGCCAAGGAGGAGCGAGAGAGACCCAGTACTTC	CASSQGGARETQYF
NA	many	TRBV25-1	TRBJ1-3	TGTGCCAGCAGCCTGGGAGGTGGAAACACCATATATTTT	CASSLGGGNTIYF
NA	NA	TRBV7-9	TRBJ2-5	TGTGCCAGCGGGGAGGTGGAGACCCAGTACTTC	CASGEVETQYF
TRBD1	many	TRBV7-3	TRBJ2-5	TGTGCCAGCAGCTTAATCGCAGGGGGAAACCAAGAGACCCAGTACTTC	CASSLIAGGNQETQYF
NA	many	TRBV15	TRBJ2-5	TGTGCCACCAGCAGAGGAGGCGCAGGGGAAGAGACCCAGTACTTC	CATSRGGAGEETQYF
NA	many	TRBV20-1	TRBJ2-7	TGCAGTGCTAGCGGGACCCAGGACTACGAGCAGTACTTC	CSASGTQDYEQYF
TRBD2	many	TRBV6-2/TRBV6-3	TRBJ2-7	TGTGCCAGCAGTTACTCACGAAGCGGGGGGGCCCGCGAGCAGTACTTC	CASSYSRSGGAREQYF
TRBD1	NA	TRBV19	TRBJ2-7	TGTGCCAGTAGCCAGCCGGGACAGGGCACCTACGAGCAGTACTTC	CASSQPGQGTYEQYF
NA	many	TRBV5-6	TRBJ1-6	TGTGCCAGCAGCTTGGGGGCTTTTAATTCACCCCTCCACTTT	CASSLGAFNSPLHF
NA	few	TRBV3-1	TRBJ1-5	TGTGCCAGCAGCCAAGATCCGAGGGGGAATCAGCCCCAGCATTTT	CASSQDPRGNQPQHF
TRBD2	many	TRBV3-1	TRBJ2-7	TGTGCCAGCAGCCAAGGGGGGACTAGCGGCTACGAGCAGTACTTC	CASSQGGTSGYEQYF
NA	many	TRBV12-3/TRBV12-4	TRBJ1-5	TGTGCCAGCAGCTCGACAGGTTTCTCGCAGCCCCAGCATTTT	CASSSTGFSQPQHF
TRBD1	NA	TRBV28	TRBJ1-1	TGTGCCAGCAGTACCCCACTACAGGGGTTAACTGAAGCTTTCTTT	CASSTPLQGLTEAFF
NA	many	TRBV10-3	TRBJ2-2	TGTGCCATCCAAGAGGGGGGAAACACCGGGGAGCTGTTTTTT	CAIQEGGNTGELFF
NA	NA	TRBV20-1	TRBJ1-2	TGCAGTGCCGTGGGGGAGGCCTATGGCTACACCTTC	CSAVGEAYGYTF
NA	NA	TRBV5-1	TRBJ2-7	TGCGCCAGCGGGGCAGGACGCGAGCAGTACTTC	CASGAGREQYF
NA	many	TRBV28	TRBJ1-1	TGTGCCAGCAGTAACCTCAGGGGTGCTTTCTTT	CASSNLRGAFF
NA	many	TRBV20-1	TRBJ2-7	TGCAGTGCCCGGGACCTCGGCGAGCAGTACTTC	CSARDLGEQYF
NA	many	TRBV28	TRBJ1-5	TGTGCCAGCGGTCAAGCGCCCCAGCATTTT	CASGQAPQHF
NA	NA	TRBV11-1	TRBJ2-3	TGTGCCAGCAGCCCCCGAGGGACGACCGCCAGCACAGATACGCAGTATTTT	CASSPRGTTASTDTQYF
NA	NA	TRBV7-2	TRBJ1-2	TGTGCCAGCGGGCAGGGAAGAGATGGCTACACCTTC	CASGQGRDGYTF
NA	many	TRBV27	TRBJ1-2	TGTGCCAGCACCTCCCCAGGGTACTATGGCTACACCTTC	CASTSPGYYGYTF
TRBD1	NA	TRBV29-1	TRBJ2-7	TGCAGCGCCCTGACAGGGGTCGAGCAGTACTTC	CSALTGVEQYF
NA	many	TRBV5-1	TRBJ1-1	TGCGCCAGCAGGGGACGAACGAACACTGAAGCTTTCTTT	CASRGRTNTEAFF
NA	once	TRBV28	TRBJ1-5	TGTGCCAGCAGCACCCATGGGGGGAACAATCAGCCCCAGCATTTT	CASSTHGGNNQPQHF
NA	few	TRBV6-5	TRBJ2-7	TGTGCCAGCAGTTCTCCGAGAGTACCACACTACGAGCAGTACTTC	CASSSPRVPHYEQYF
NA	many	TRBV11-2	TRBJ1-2	TGTGCCAGCAGCTTAGGGCAGGGCAGAGGGGGCTACACCTTC	CASSLGQGRGGYTF
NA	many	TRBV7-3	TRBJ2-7	TGTGCCAGCAGCTTCTACGAGGAGGGCGAGCAGTACTTC	CASSFYEEGEQYF
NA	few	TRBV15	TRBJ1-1	TGTGCCACCAGCAGGGTCATGGAAAACACTGAAGCTTTCTTT	CATSRVMENTEAFF
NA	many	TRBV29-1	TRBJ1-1	TGCAGCGCCTCGGCAGATCCCATGAACACTGAAGCTTTCTTT	CSASADPMNTEAFF
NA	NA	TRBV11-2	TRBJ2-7	TGTGCCAGCAGCGCCTCAGGGTTCTACGAGCAGTACTTC	CASSASGFYEQYF
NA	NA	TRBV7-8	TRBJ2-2	TGTGCCAGCAGCTTAGTTAACAGGGCGAACACCGGGGAGCTGTTTTTT	CASSLVNRANTGELFF
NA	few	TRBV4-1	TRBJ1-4	TGCGCCAGCAGCCAATGGGGTATCAATGAAAAACTGTTTTTT	CASSQWGINEKLFF
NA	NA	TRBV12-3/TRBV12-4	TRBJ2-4	TGTGCCAGCAGTGAAACCACAGGGTTAATAAACATTCAGTACTTC	CASSETTGLINIQYF
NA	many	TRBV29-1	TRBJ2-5	TGCAGCGGCCTAAGGACAGTCCAAGAGACCCAGTACTTC	CSGLRTVQETQYF
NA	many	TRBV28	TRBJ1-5	TGTGCCAGCAGTTTATTCGGCAGAGAAAATCAGCCCCAGCATTTT	CASSLFGRENQPQHF
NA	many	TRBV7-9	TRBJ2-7	TGTGCCAGCAGTTTCGGCCCAGGCGAGCAGTACTTC	CASSFGPGEQYF
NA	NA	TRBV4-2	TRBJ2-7	TGTGCCAGCAGCCAAGTCCCCGACTCCTCCTACGAGCAGTACTTC	CASSQVPDSSYEQYF
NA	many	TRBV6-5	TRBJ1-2	TGTGCCAGCAGTTACTCTTCGATGGAGAGAAGTAACTATGGCTACACCTTC	CASSYSSMERSNYGYTF
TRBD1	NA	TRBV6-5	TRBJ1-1	TGTGCCAGCAGTTTAGGACCAGGGGGCGGCACTGAAGCTTTCTTT	CASSLGPGGGTEAFF
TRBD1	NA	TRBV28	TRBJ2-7	TGTGCCAGCAGTTTACAGGGACAGGGGGCGGATGAGCAGTACTTC	CASSLQGQGADEQYF
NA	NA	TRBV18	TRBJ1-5	TGTGCCAGCTCACCAGCAGGGTTAAAGCAGCCCCAGCATTTT	CASSPAGLKQPQHF
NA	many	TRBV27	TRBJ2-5	TGTGCCAGCTCCCTCCTGGGGGGTCCCACGGGGGAGACCCAGTACTTC	CASSLLGGPTGETQYF
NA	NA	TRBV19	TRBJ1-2	TGTGCCAGTAACTGGGACATTTTGACTAACTATGGCTACACCTTC	CASNWDILTNYGYTF
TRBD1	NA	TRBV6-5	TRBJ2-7	TGTGCCAGCAGTTACTCAGGACGGGACAGGTACTACGAGCAGTACTTC	CASSYSGRDRYYEQYF
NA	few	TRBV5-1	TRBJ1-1	TGCGCCAGCAGCTTGGCTACTTGGGGAACTGAAGCTTTCTTT	CASSLATWGTEAFF
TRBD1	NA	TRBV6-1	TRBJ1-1	TGTGCCAGCGGGCCCAGACAGGGGGAGGACACTGAAGCTTTCTTT	CASGPRQGEDTEAFF
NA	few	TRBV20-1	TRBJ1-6	TGCAGTGCTAGAGACGCAGGGGTAGGGTCACCCCTCCACTTT	CSARDAGVGSPLHF
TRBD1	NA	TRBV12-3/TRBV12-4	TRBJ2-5	TGTGCCAGCAGTATGACAGGGTATGGTAAAGAGACCCAGTACTTC	CASSMTGYGKETQYF